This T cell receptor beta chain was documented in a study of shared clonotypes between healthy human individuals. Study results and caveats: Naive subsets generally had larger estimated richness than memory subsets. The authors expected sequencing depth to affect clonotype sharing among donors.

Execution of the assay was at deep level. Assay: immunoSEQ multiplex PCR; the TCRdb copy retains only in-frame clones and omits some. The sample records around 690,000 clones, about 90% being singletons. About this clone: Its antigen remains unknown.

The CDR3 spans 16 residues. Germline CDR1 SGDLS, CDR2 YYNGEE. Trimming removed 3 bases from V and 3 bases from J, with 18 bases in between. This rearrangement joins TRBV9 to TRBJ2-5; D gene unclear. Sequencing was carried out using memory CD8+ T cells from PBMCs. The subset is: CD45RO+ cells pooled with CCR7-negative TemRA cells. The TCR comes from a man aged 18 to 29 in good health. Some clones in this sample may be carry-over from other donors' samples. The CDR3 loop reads CASSGNLRSSEETQYF. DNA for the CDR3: TGTGCCAGCAGCGGAAACCTCCGAAGCTCTGAAGAGACCCAGTACTTC.